The following is a T cell receptor (beta chain) sequence with its context. The antigen remains undetermined. The V gene end was trimmed by 0 bases and the J gene end by 8 bases; junction bases not matched to a gene: 7. CDR1 is LGHNA, CDR2 YSLEER, per germline. This CDR3 contains 15 residues. This sample was taken from a study of T cells after yellow fever vaccination. Whole-study context: Where fractions had low cell numbers, libraries were prepared from them with the SMART-Seq v4 Ultra Low Input RNA kit. Study outcomes and limitations: Most primary-vaccination clones reappeared after the booster (around 95% CD4, roughly 88% CD8).

TCRdb analysed the 5' RACE reads with MiXCR anew, one entry per CDR3 protein. This sample has under 500,000 distinct CDR3 sequences, with approximately 19% found just once. The source is a man aged 18 to 35 who received the YFV17D yellow fever vaccine. This chain links TRBV4-3 with TRBJ2-3, with 8 bases fitting TRBD1. The specimen comprised PBMCs, sampled before the yellow fever booster vaccination. The CDR3 is CASSQDGQGARTQYF. As DNA, the CDR3 is TGCGCCAGCAGCCAAGACGGCCAGGGGGCGCGTACGCAGTATTTT.